These 26 T cell receptor beta chains came from one sample sequenced in a study of shared clonotypes between healthy human individuals (dated by TCRdb to 2020 to 2022). The method was the immunoSEQ multiplex PCR assay. TCRdb provides this immuneACCESS table in a form limited to in-frame rearrangements. Some clones are lacking; in checked studies, under half of them reflect an unresolved V gene, and why the rest are absent is not known. For this sample there are 2 million to 3 million clones; 93% appear just once. Jointly, the top ten make up 0.36% of the sample. The sample taken for sequencing was naive CD4+ T cells from PBMCs. The sample's cell subset or site label, decoded: CD45RA+ positively selected. Receptors originate from a man aged 18 to 35 in good health. Some clones in this sample may be carry-over from other donors' samples.

The chain is built from TRBV27 and TRBJ1-4; D unclear. Germline assignment: CDR1 MNHEY and CDR2 SMNVEV (reference sequence). V lost 4 bases and J 5 bases, leaving 8 bases between the germline ends. The CDR3 runs to 13 residues. The CDR3 sequence is CASSYRLNEKLFF. The CDR3 DNA follows: TGTGCCAGCAGTTACCGGTTGAATGAAAAACTGTTTTTT.

The chain recombines TRBV2 with TRBJ1-1; the match to TRBD1 covers 7 bases. Germline CDR1 reads SNHLY; CDR2 reads FYNNEI. V lost 2 bases and J lost 4; bases outside the gene matches: 4. The CDR3 runs 14 residues. The CDR3 reads CASSETGEGTEAFF. In DNA form, the CDR3 reads TGTGCCAGCAGTGAAACAGGGGAGGGCACTGAAGCTTTCTTT.

V gene TRBV12-5 combines with J gene TRBJ2-1; 8 positions match TRBD1. In germline, CDR1 is LGHNT, CDR2 FRNRAP. This CDR3 is built from 17 residues. Germline trimming cut 0 bases from V and 4 bases from J; bases unmatched to any gene: 8. This CDR3 reads CASGLVLAGGKYNEQFF. The CDR3 nucleotides read TGTGCTAGTGGTTTGGTACTGGCAGGGGGCAAGTACAATGAGCAGTTCTTC.

This sequence joins TRBV28 and TRBJ2-5; 8 bases fit TRBD1. The germline V gene has CDR1 MDHEN and CDR2 SYDVKM. The ends lost 7 bases at V and 4 bases at J; junction bases unmatched: 5. CDR3 length: 13 residues. The DNA for the CDR3 is TGTGCCAGCAAGGACAGGGTGGCAGAGACCCAGTACTTC. Translated, it gives CASKDRVAETQYF.

This sequence joins TRBV5-1 and TRBJ2-7; D possibly corresponds to TRBD2 (7 bases). CDR3 length: 16 amino acids. CDR1 is SGHRS and CDR2 is YFSETQ in the germline V gene. The germline V and J ends were trimmed by 4 bases and 0 bases, with 17 bases remaining between them. CDR3 amino acids: CASSRGGTKSSYEQYF. CDR3 DNA sequence: TGCGCCAGCAGCCGGGGAGGGACAAAGAGCTCCTACGAGCAGTACTTC.

In its sample, this clone was seen once. The J gene is TRBJ2-1, the V gene TRBV5-1, with D tentatively TRBD2 (6 bases). Trimming removed 1 base from V and 3 bases from J, with 11 bases in between. The CDR3 spans 15 residues. Germline assignment: CDR1 SGHRS and CDR2 YFSETQ. The CDR3 sequence is CASSLSGVGYNEQFF. The CDR3 region has the DNA TGCGCCAGCAGCTTGTCGGGGGTTGGCTACAATGAGCAGTTCTTC.

The rearrangement joins TRBV19 to TRBJ2-3, with D possibly matching TRBD1 (6 bases). V was shortened by 5 bases and J by 3 bases, with 15 bases between the two germline ends. The CDR3 is made up of 15 amino acids. Looked up from germline, CDR1 is LNHDA and CDR2 is SQIVND (reference sequence). CDR3 nucleotides: TGTGCCAGTAGTCCCACAGGAAGGGGGACAGATACGCAGTATTTT. As protein: CASSPTGRGTDTQYF.

CDR3 bases: TGTGCCAGCCAACCAGACAGACTAGATCAGCCCCAGCATTTT. Translation gives CASQPDRLDQPQHF. J is TRBJ1-5 and V is TRBV2; possible D gene TRBD1, 5 bases. V was trimmed by 8 bases and J by 5 bases, leaving 16 bases between them. Germline CDR1 and CDR2: SNHLY and FYNNEI. The CDR3 sequence is 14 residues long.

The V call is TRBV27, the J call TRBJ1-1; TRBD1 might be the D (5 bases). The ends were cut back, 4 bases at V and 4 bases at J, with 13 bases in the middle. Per germline, CDR1 MNHEY and CDR2 SMNVEV (reference sequence). This CDR3 has 14 amino acids. The CDR3 loop reads CASSWGSIGTEAFF. CDR3 sequence (DNA): TGTGCCAGCAGTTGGGGCAGTATAGGCACTGAAGCTTTCTTT.

To note about this clone: Other DNA sequences in this sample translate to the same CDR3. The V gene is TRBV18, the J gene TRBJ1-5; possible D gene TRBD1, 6 bases. V was cut by 6 bases and J by 4 bases, with 10 bases left in between. CDR1 and CDR2 from the germline V gene are KGHSH and LQKENI. The CDR3 covers 13 residues. The DNA of the CDR3 is TGTGCCAGCTCTGTGACAGGTAATCAGCCCCAGCATTTT. Amino acids: CASSVTGNQPQHF.

The chain uses TRBV7-9 and TRBJ1-1; D gene unclear. CDR1 and CDR2 from the germline V gene are SEHNR and FQNEAQ (reference sequence). Trimming cost V 5 bases and J 7 bases, with 14 bases left between them. The CDR3 runs to 13 residues. The CDR3 protein is CASSPGAKGEAFF. The CDR3 DNA reads as TGTGCCAGCAGCCCGGGAGCAAAAGGTGAAGCTTTCTTT.

The gene calls are TRBV5-1 and TRBJ2-1; TRBD2 matches 8 bases. J was trimmed by 6 bases and V by 2 bases; bases with no gene match: 7. CDR1 is SGHRS, CDR2 YFSETQ, per germline. The CDR3 is 15 amino acids. The CDR3 loop reads CASSLVAGSGNEQFF. The CDR3 bases are TGCGCCAGCAGCTTAGTAGCGGGAAGTGGCAATGAGCAGTTCTTC.

The chain couples TRBV5-1 to TRBJ1-4; D is unclear. The CDR3 loop spans 14 amino acids. From germline, CDR1 is SGHRS and CDR2 YFSETQ. V gave up 1 base and J gave up 5 bases, with 9 bases separating them. In DNA form, the CDR3 reads TGCGCCAGCAGCTTGTTCAGCCAAAATGAAAAACTGTTTTTT. Translated: CASSLFSQNEKLFF.

This chain links TRBV7-2 with TRBJ1-4; D is uncertain. Germline CDR1 SGHTA, CDR2 FQGNSA. V was pared by 5 bases and J by 8 bases, with 15 bases between. This CDR3 is built from 14 residues. CDR3 DNA sequence: TGTGCCAGCAGCCCCCGGACGGATGGGGAAAAACTGTTTTTT. Translating it yields CASSPRTDGEKLFF. The full variable domain, its missing parts supplied by reference TRBV7-2 and TRBJ1-4, is GAGVSQSPSNKVTEKGKDVELRCDPISGHTALYWYRQSLGQGLEFLIYFQGNSAPDKSGLPSDRFSAERTGGSVSTLTIQRTQQEDSAVYLCASSPRTDGEKLFFGSGTQLSVL.

The table lists this clone with a few counts. This chain links TRBV29-1 with TRBJ1-1, with 7 bases fitting TRBD1. The CDR3 extends over 14 amino acids. After removal of 7 bases from V and 0 bases from J, the junction contained 8 bases not matched to a gene. Germline CDR1 SQVTM, CDR2 ANQGSEA. The chain's CDR3 is CSAERGRVNTEAFF. DNA of the CDR3: TGCAGCGCTGAGAGGGGGCGAGTGAACACTGAAGCTTTCTTT.

On this clone: This sample also contains other DNA sequences that code for the same CDR3. The rearrangement joins TRBV9 to TRBJ2-3, with 12 positions matching TRBD2. This CDR3 has 15 residues. The V gene's germline CDR1 is SGDLS and CDR2 YYNGEE. V was pared by 2 bases and J by 4 bases, with 2 bases of the junction left unmatched. CDR3 coding DNA: TGTGCCAGCAGCGTTCTAGCGGGAGGGGCAGATACGCAGTATTTT. It codes for CASSVLAGGADTQYF.

Here the CDR3 reads CASRKGTSEYEQYF. The CDR3 bases are TGTGCCAGCAGGAAAGGGACTAGTGAATACGAGCAGTACTTC. The chain is built from TRBV2 and TRBJ2-7; 8 nucleotides line up with TRBD2. The V gene end was trimmed by 6 bases and the J gene end by 4 bases; junction bases not matched to a gene: 8. The CDR3 covers 14 residues. Germline V gene lookup returns CDR1 SNHLY and CDR2 FYNNEI.

This clone is a singleton in its sample. The chain employs TRBV6-4 and TRBJ2-2; D remains ambiguous. V was shortened by 5 bases and J by 1 base, with 11 bases between the two germline ends. This CDR3 is 15 amino acids long. Germline V CDR1 and CDR2: MRHNA, SNTAGT. CDR3 in amino acids: CASSPRLQNTGELFF. The CDR3 nucleotides are TGTGCCAGCAGTCCTAGGTTACAGAACACCGGGGAGCTGTTTTTT.

The chain carries TRBV11-2 and TRBJ2-5; TRBD2 matches at 11 bases. CDR1 is SGHAT and CDR2 is FQNNGV in the germline V gene. There are 15 residues in the CDR3. V shed 2 bases, J shed 11 bases, and the junction held 10 bases outside the gene matches. The CDR3 here is CASSLNLAGGIGQYF. The CDR3 DNA reads TGTGCCAGCAGCTTAAATCTAGCGGGAGGTATTGGGCAGTACTTC.

The chain has TRBV9 and TRBJ2-1, with 8 nucleotides matching TRBD2. The CDR3 totals 15 residues. V was clipped by 2 bases and J by 8 bases; unmatched bases: 9. CDR1 SGDLS and CDR2 YYNGEE come from the germline V gene. The CDR3 nucleotides are TGTGCCAGCAGCGTTATGACTAGCGTGGTCGATGAGCAGTTCTTC. This translates into CASSVMTSVVDEQFF.

The V call is TRBV6-1, the J call TRBJ1-1; no clear D gene. The CDR3 loop spans 13 amino acids. Germline-derived CDR1 and CDR2 are MNHNS and SASEGT. V gave up 6 bases and J gave up 2 bases, with 10 bases separating them. CDR3 bases: TGTGCCAGCAGCCTGCGGGGTAACACTGAAGCTTTCTTT. Its translation is CASSLRGNTEAFF.

This chain uses TRBV5-1 with TRBJ2-1; unclear D gene. This CDR3 contains 15 residues. Germline loops: CDR1 SGHRS, CDR2 YFSETQ. Trimming removed 6 bases at V and 0 bases at J, with 13 bases between. The CDR3 region is CASMGILSSYNEQFF. CDR3 DNA: TGCGCCAGCATGGGGATATTGAGCTCCTACAATGAGCAGTTCTTC.

The chain carries TRBV5-4 and TRBJ2-2; 7 bases align to TRBD2. CDR3 size: 15 residues. Germline CDR1 is SGHNT and CDR2 is YYREEE (reference sequence). V dropped 7 bases and J dropped 7; count of bases not matched to a gene: 13. The CDR3 DNA reads TGTGCCAGCGGAAGACTAGCCACCTCGGGCGGGGAGCTGTTTTTT. Amino acid sequence: CASGRLATSGGELFF.

The chain recombines TRBV5-8 with TRBJ1-1; D gene unclear. CDR1 SGHTS and CDR2 YDEGEE come from the germline V gene. The CDR3 covers 15 residues. V shed 9 bases and J shed 0 bases, with 18 bases lying between them. The chain's CDR3 is CAIPSLRVVNTEAFF. The CDR3, as DNA: TGTGCCATTCCGTCACTGAGAGTGGTGAACACTGAAGCTTTCTTT.

The rearrangement joins TRBV28 to TRBJ1-5; no clear D gene. V was trimmed by 6 bases and J by 7 bases, leaving 19 bases between them. The CDR3 extends over 15 amino acids. From germline, CDR1 is MDHEN and CDR2 SYDVKM. The CDR3 loop is CASSPAGRLGQPQHF. CDR3 DNA sequence: TGTGCCAGCAGCCCGGCGGGTAGATTGGGACAGCCCCAGCATTTT.

V is TRBV5-6 and J is TRBJ1-2; D might be TRBD1 (6 bases). The CDR3 spans 14 residues. V gave up 0 bases and J gave up 5 bases, with 11 bases separating them. Germline V lookup: CDR1 SGHDT, CDR2 YYEEEE. This chain's CDR3 is CASSLAGAVYGYTF. The CDR3, as DNA: TGTGCCAGCAGCTTGGCAGGGGCCGTTTATGGCTACACCTTC.